This TCR beta chain was identified during a study of regulatory T cells in long-lasting Graves disease. Background on the study: Patients with persistent Graves' disease had over 5 years of antithyroid drugs and persistent TSH receptor antibodies.

General study results and limits: New patients shared 966 public clonotypes, fewer than the 2,500 to 3,500 shared by persistent patients. Newly diagnosed patients had higher TCR diversity than persistent Graves' patients did. TRBV28, TRBJ1-2 and TRBJ2-5 were segments that persistent disease favored.

Concerning this clonotype itself: Its matching antigen is unknown.

This CDR3 spans 17 amino acids. Looked up from germline, CDR1 is SGHRS and CDR2 is YFSETQ. V was clipped by 1 base and J by 4 bases; unmatched bases: 8. Time point indicated: persistent/refractory GD, antithyroid drugs over 5 years with positive TRAb. Extracted PBMC RNA gave rise to the TCR library. Assembly of TCR beta libraries relied on iRepertoire HTBI primers together with Arm-PCR of CDR3 regions. Each CDR3 protein gets one entry after TCRdb re-called the multiplex PCR reads with MiXCR. The sample lists some 330,000 distinct CDR3 sequences; 23% were seen once. This receptor was identified in a woman in her thirties or forties with Graves disease. V usage is TRBV5-1 and J usage is TRBJ2-7; 13 bases map to TRBD2. Source: peripheral blood mononuclear cells (PBMCs), taken when the disease was refractory, from a patient treated with antithyroid drugs. The CDR3, as DNA: TGCGCCAGCAGCTTGCTTGAACTAGCGGGAGGGCCATACGAGCAGTACTTC. Amino acids: CASSLLELAGGPYEQYF.